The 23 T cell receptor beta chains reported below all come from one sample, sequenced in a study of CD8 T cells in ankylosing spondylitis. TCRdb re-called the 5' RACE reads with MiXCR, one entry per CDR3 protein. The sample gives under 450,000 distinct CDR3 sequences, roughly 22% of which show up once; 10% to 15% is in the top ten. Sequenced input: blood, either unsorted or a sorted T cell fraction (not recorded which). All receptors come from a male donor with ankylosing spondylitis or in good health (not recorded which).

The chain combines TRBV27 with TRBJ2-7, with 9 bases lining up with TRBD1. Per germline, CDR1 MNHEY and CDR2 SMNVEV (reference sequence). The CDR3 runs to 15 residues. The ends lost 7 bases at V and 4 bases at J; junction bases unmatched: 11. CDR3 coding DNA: TGTGCCAGCACCATGCGTGGGACAGGGTGGTACGAGCAGTACTTC. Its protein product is CASTMRGTGWYEQYF.

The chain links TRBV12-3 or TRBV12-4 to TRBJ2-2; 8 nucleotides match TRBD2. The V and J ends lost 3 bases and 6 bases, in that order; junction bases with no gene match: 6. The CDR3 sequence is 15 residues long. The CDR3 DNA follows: TGTGCCAGCAGTTTGATCGGGGGGGCGGCCGGGGAGCTGTTTTTT. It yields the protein CASSLIGGAAGELFF.

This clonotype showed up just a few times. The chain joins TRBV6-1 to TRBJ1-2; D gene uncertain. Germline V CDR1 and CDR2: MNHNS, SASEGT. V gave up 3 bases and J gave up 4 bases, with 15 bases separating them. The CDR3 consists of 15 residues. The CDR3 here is CASSEGVGRFYGYTF. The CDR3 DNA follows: TGTGCCAGCAGTGAGGGAGTTGGACGGTTCTATGGCTACACCTTC.

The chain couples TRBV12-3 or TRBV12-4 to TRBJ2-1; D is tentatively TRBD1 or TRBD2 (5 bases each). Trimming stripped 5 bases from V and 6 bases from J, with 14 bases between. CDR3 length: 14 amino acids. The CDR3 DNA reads TGTGCCAGCAGTACATCGGGGCCCAGCAATGAGCAGTTCTTC. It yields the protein CASSTSGPSNEQFF.

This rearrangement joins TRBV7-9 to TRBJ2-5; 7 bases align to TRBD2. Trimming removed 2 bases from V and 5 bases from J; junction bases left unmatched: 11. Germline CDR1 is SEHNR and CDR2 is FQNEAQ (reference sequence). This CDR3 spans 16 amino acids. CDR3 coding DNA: TGTGCCAGCAGCTTACAAGGGCTAGCGGAGATGGAGACCCAGTACTTC. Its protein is CASSLQGLAEMETQYF.

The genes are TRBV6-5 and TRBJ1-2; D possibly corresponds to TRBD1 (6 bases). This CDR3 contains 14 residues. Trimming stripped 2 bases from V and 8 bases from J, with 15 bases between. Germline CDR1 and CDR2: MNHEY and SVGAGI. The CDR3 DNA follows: TGTGCCAGCAGTTACACAGGGACCGCTGGGGGCTACACCTTC. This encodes CASSYTGTAGGYTF.

The CDR3 nucleotides are TGTGCCAGCAGTTTCTCGGACAGGGGAAGCGATGAGCAGTTCTTC. Translation gives CASSFSDRGSDEQFF. The V gene is TRBV28, the J gene TRBJ2-1; 9 nucleotides match TRBD1. Germline CDR1 MDHEN, CDR2 SYDVKM. The length of the CDR3 is 15 residues. The V and J ends lost 3 bases and 8 bases, in that order; junction bases with no gene match: 8.

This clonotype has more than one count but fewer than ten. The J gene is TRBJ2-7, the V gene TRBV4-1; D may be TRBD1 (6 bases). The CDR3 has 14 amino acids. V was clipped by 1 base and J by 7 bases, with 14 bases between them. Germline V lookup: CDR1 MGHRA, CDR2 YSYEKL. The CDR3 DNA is TGCGCCAGCAGCCAAGCCAGGGGCCTGGATGAGCAGTACTTC. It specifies CASSQARGLDEQYF.

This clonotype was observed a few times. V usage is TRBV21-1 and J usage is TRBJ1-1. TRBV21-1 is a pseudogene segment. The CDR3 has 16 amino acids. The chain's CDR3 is CASSRRGKEEDTEAFF. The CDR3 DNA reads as TGTGCCAGCAGCAGAAGAGGTAAGGAAGAGGACACTGAAGCTTTCTTT.

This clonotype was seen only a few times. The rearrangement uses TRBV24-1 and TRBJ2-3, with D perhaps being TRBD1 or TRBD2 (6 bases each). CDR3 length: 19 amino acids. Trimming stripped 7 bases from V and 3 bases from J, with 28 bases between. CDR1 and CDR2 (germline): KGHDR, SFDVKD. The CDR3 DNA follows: TGTGCCACCAGCCCCCGAACAGGGTTAGCTCCGGGGGATACAGATACGCAGTATTTT. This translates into CATSPRTGLAPGDTDTQYF.

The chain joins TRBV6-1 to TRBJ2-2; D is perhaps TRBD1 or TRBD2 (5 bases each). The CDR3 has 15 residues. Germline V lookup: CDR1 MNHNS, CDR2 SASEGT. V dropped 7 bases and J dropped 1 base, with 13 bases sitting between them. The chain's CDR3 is CASKQGTGNTGELFF. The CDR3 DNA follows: TGTGCCAGCAAACAAGGGACGGGGAACACCGGGGAGCTGTTTTTT.

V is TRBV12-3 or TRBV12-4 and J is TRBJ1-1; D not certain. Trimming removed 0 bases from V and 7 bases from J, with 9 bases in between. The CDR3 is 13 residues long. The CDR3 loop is CASSLAPRREAFF. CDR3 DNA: TGTGCCAGCAGTTTAGCGCCGCGGCGTGAAGCTTTCTTT.

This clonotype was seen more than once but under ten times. CDR3 protein: CASSEGGYSNQPQHF. The CDR3 DNA reads TGTGCCAGCAGCGAGGGAGGGTATAGCAATCAGCCCCAGCATTTT. The V and J genes are TRBV9 and TRBJ1-5; D uncertain. The germline V gene has CDR1 SGDLS and CDR2 YYNGEE. The CDR3 contains 15 residues. Between the trimmed V and J ends, which lost 3 bases and 0 bases, there was a span of 10 bases.

The CDR3, as DNA: TGCGCCAGCAGCCAAGATGAGGTTAGCGGGGCCTTGGATACGCAGTATTTT. Encoded protein: CASSQDEVSGALDTQYF. The rearrangement links TRBV4-1 to TRBJ2-3; 8 bases match TRBD2. The length of the CDR3 is 17 residues. The V segment lost 0 bases and the J segment 6 bases; nucleotides outside the gene matches: 11. CDR1 MGHRA and CDR2 YSYEKL come from the germline V gene.

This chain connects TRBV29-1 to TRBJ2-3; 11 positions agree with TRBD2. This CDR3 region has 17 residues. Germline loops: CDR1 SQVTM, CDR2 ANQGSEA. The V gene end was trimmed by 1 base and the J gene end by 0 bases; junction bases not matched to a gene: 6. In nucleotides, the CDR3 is TGCAGCGTTGAAGGTCTAGCGGGGGGTCACAGCACAGATACGCAGTATTTT. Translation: CSVEGLAGGHSTDTQYF.

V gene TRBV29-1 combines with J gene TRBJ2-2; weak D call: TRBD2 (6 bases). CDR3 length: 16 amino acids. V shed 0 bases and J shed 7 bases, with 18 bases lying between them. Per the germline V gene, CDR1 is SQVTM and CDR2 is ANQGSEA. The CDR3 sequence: CSVEDLQAGLGGELFF. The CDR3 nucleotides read TGCAGCGTTGAAGATCTTCAGGCGGGACTGGGCGGGGAGCTGTTTTTT.

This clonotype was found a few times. CDR3 residues: CASSQLAGAYNEQFF. The DNA of the CDR3 is TGTGCCAGCAGCCAACTAGCGGGGGCCTACAATGAGCAGTTCTTC. The J gene is TRBJ2-1, the V gene TRBV7-9, with TRBD2 matching over 11 bases. Unmatched junction bases numbered 2, after V lost 5 bases and J lost 2 bases. This CDR3 has 15 residues. The germline gives CDR1 SEHNR, CDR2 FQNEAQ (reference sequence).

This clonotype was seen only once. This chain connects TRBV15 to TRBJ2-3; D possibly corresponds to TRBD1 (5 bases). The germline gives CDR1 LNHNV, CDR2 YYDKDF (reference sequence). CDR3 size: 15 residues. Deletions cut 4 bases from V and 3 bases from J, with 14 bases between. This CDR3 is CATSTRITGTDTQYF. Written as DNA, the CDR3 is TGTGCCACCAGCACCCGTATCACAGGTACAGATACGCAGTATTTT.

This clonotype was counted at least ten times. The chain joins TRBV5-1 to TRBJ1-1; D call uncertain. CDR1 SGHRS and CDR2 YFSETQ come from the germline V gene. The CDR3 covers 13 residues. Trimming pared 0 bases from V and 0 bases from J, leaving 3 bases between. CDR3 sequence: CASSLALNTEAFF. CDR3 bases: TGCGCCAGCAGCTTGGCCCTGAACACTGAAGCTTTCTTT.

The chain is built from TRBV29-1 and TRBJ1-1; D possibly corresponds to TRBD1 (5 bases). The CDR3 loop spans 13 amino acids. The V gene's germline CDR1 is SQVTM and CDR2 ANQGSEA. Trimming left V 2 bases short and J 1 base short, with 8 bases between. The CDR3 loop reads CSVEQGQNTEAFF. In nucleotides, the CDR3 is TGCAGCGTTGAACAGGGCCAGAACACTGAAGCTTTCTTT.

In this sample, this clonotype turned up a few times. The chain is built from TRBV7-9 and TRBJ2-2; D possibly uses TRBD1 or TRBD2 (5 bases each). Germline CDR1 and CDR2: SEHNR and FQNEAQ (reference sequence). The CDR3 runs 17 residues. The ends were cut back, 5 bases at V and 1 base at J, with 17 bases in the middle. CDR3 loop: CASSPRSPGRNTGELFF. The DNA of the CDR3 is TGTGCCAGCAGCCCCCGAAGCCCGGGACGGAACACCGGGGAGCTGTTTTTT.

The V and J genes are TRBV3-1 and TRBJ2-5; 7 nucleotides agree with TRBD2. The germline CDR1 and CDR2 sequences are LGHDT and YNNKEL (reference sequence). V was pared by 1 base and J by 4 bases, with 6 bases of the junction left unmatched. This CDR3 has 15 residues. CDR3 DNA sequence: TGTGCCAGCAGCCAAGTGGACCCTAGCGGAGAGACCCAGTACTTC. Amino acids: CASSQVDPSGETQYF.

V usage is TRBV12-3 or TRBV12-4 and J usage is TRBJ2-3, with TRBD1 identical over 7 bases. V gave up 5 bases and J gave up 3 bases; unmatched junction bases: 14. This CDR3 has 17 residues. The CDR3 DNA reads TGTGCCAGCAGTCCACCTCAAGACAGGGAATGGACAGATACGCAGTATTTT. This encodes CASSPPQDREWTDTQYF.